These 7 T cell receptor beta chains were all obtained from the same sample, sequenced in a study of vaccination and CD4 T cells after COVID-19. No antigen has been assigned to these receptors. Treatment indicated: approximately 11-day PBMC culture with coronavirus spike peptide pools or control peptides (ViraFEST assay). Sequencing of DNA taken from cultured CD4+ T cells relied on the Oncomine TCR Beta short-read assay. TCRdb fed the PCR reads into MiXCR, producing one record per CDR3 protein. The sample has some 10,000 distinct CDR3 sequences; about 60% are singletons. Material for sequencing was CD4+ T cells from blood, cultured in vitro. These receptors were collected from a human donor who had recovered from COVID-19.

V and J are TRBV2 and TRBJ2-3; D not resolved. The CDR3 is 13 amino acids. CDR1 is SNHLY and CDR2 is FYNNEI in the germline V gene. Trimming took off 6 bases at V and 11 bases at J, with 18 bases between the two ends. CDR3 nucleotide sequence: TGTGCCAGCAGCCTCCTAGGGCCCTTGGAGCAGTATTTT. It yields the protein CASSLLGPLEQYF.

This clonotype came up a few times. The chain has TRBV30 and TRBJ1-2; D might be TRBD1 (5 bases). The CDR3 covers 11 residues. The germline V gene encodes CDR1 GTSNPN and CDR2 SVGIG (reference sequence). V lost 8 bases and J lost 5, with 12 bases in between. CDR3 amino acids: CAKGQTYGYTF. CDR3 nucleotide sequence: TGTGCCAAGGGGCAAACATATGGCTACACCTTC.

J is TRBJ2-5 and V is TRBV12-3 or TRBV12-4; D is unclear. The CDR3 has 13 residues. The ends were cut back, 1 base at V and 3 bases at J, with 6 bases in the middle. The CDR3 loop reads CASSLGTKETQYF. The CDR3 region has the DNA TGTGCCAGCAGTTTAGGGACGAAAGAGACCCAGTACTTC.

The rearrangement uses TRBV20-1 and TRBJ1-4, with unresolved D. Trimming removed 0 bases at V and 5 bases at J, with 10 bases between. This CDR3 comprises 14 residues. CDR1 is DFQATT and CDR2 is SNEGSKA in the germline V gene (reference sequence). This CDR3 reads CSARDTSVNEKLFF. For the CDR3, the DNA is TGCAGTGCTAGAGATACGTCAGTAAATGAAAAACTGTTTTTT.

The chain carries TRBV6-2 or TRBV6-3 and TRBJ2-7, with D perhaps TRBD1 or TRBD2 (5 bases each). The CDR3 runs 14 residues. CDR1 is MNHEY and CDR2 is SVGEGT in the germline V gene. Trimming removed 6 bases at V and 1 base at J, with 13 bases between. CDR3 coding DNA: TGTGCCAGCAGCCCATATGGGGGTTCCTACGAGCAGTACTTC. As protein: CASSPYGGSYEQYF.

This clonotype was seen more than once but under ten times. V gene TRBV30 combines with J gene TRBJ1-2, with D perhaps TRBD1 (5 bases). The CDR3 is 18 amino acids. The germline gives CDR1 GTSNPN, CDR2 SVGIG (reference sequence). The ends were cut back, 0 bases at V and 2 bases at J, with 22 bases in the middle. The CDR3 loop is CAWSVGARRASTNYGYTF. In DNA form, the CDR3 reads TGTGCCTGGAGTGTAGGGGCTCGGCGGGCCTCGACCAACTATGGCTACACCTTC.

This clonotype was detected a few times. The V and J genes are TRBV11-3 and TRBJ2-3, with 9 bases identical to TRBD2. The length of the CDR3 is 16 residues. From germline, CDR1 is SGHNT and CDR2 YENEEA. Trimming took 3 bases from V and 5 from J; bases not matched to a gene: 9. The CDR3 DNA sequence: TGTGCCAGCAGCTTGGTCAGCGGGGGGCTTATAGATACGCAGTATTTT. Amino acid sequence: CASSLVSGGLIDTQYF.